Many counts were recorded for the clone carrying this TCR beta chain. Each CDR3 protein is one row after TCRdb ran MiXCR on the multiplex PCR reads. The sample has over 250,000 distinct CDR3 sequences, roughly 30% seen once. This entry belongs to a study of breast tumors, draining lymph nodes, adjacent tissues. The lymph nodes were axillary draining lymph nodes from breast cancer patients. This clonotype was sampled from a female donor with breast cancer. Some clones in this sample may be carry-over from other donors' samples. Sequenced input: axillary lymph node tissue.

Here the CDR3 reads CSVGGSRGAADTQYF. The CDR3 nucleotides read TGCAGCGTTGGAGGCAGCAGGGGCGCTGCAGATACGCAGTATTTT. This chain links TRBV29-1 with TRBJ2-3, with D perhaps TRBD1 (6 bases). CDR1 and CDR2 from the germline V gene are SQVTM and ANQGSEA. The CDR3 has 15 residues. V gave up 4 bases and J gave up 4 bases, with 18 bases separating them.